This T cell receptor (beta chain) was captured by sequencing in a study of cytomegalovirus exposure and HLA in healthy donors. Overall study: In a previous analysis, 120 million or so unique TCR beta sequences were found from 150 million to 200 million T cells.

Note on this clone: The antigen remains unidentified.

PCR used 60 Vbeta primers and 13 Jbeta primers. Sequenced by immunoSEQ multiplex PCR; TCRdb stores in-frame clones only, minus some. The data contain about 37,000 clones, around 82% of them singletons. The junction had 4 bases not matched to a gene; V was cut back by 6 bases and J by 3 bases. The CDR3 contains 15 residues. The germline V gene encodes CDR1 MNHEY and CDR2 SVGAGI. General study findings and limits: Most sequenced TCRs were rare (though some public TCRs occurred in many donors).

The receptor was derived from a woman younger than 30 in good health and CMV-seropositive. This rearrangement joins TRBV6-5 to TRBJ2-3; 12 nucleotides line up with TRBD1. The specimen was PBMCs. CDR3 in amino acids: CASSKGQGATDTQYF. The CDR3, as DNA: TGTGCCAGCAGCAAGGGACAGGGGGCAACAGATACGCAGTATTTT.